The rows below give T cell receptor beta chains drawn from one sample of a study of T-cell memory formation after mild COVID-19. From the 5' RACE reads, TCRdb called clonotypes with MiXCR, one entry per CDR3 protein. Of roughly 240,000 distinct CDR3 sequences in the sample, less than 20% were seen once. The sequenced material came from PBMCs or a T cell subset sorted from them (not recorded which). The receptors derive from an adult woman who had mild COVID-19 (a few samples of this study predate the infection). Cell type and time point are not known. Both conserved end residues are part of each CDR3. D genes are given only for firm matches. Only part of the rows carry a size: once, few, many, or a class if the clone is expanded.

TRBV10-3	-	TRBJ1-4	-	CAISARDAEKLFF	TGTGCCATCAGTGCCCGGGACGCTGAAAAACTGTTTTTT
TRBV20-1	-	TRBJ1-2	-	CSAPATGVAYTF	TGCAGTGCCCCTGCCACAGGAGTCGCCTACACCTTC
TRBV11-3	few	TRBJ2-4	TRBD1	CASSLEDPPGQRLAKNIQYF	TGTGCCAGCAGCTTAGAAGATCCCCCGGGACAGAGACTAGCCAAAAACATTCAGTACTTC
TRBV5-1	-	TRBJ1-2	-	CASSFAGLNYGYTF	TGCGCCAGCAGCTTTGCCGGGCTTAACTATGGCTACACCTTC
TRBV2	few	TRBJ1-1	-	CASMGEMNTEAFF	TGTGCCAGCATGGGGGAGATGAACACTGAAGCTTTCTTT
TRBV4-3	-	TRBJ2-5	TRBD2	CASSQDVAGVGETQYF	TGCGCCAGCAGCCAAGACGTAGCGGGAGTTGGGGAGACCCAGTACTTC
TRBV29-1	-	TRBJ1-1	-	CSVKTVQGAEAFF	TGCAGCGTTAAGACGGTCCAGGGAGCTGAAGCTTTCTTT
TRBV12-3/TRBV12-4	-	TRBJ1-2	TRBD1	CASSFDRGVGPYGYTF	TGTGCCAGCAGCTTCGACAGGGGGGTGGGTCCGTATGGCTACACCTTC
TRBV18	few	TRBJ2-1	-	CASSAPSGLQYNEQFF	TGTGCCAGCTCAGCCCCGTCGGGACTCCAATACAATGAGCAGTTCTTC
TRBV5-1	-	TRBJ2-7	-	CASSFEGVYEQYF	TGCGCCAGCAGCTTTGAGGGAGTCTACGAGCAGTACTTC
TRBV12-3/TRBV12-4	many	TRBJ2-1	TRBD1	CASRDREVGEQFF	TGTGCCAGCAGGGACAGGGAGGTTGGTGAGCAGTTCTTC
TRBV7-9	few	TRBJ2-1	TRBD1	CASSDGQEASYNEQFF	TGTGCCAGCAGCGACGGACAGGAAGCCTCCTACAATGAGCAGTTCTTC
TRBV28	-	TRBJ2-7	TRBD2	CASSVTGTSGTEQYF	TGTGCCAGCAGCGTTACCGGGACTAGCGGGACCGAGCAGTACTTC
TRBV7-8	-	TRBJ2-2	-	CASTVIRNTGELFF	TGTGCCAGCACAGTAATACGGAACACCGGGGAGCTGTTTTTT
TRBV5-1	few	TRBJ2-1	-	CASSSRTSGANEQFF	TGCGCCAGCAGCTCCCGAACTAGTGGGGCCAATGAGCAGTTCTTC
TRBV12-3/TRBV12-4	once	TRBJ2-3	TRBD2	CASSRRRGEGTDTQYF	TGTGCCAGCTCCCGGCGGCGGGGGGAGGGCACAGATACGCAGTATTTT
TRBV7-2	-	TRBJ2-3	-	CASRVRITTDTQYF	TGTGCCAGCAGGGTGAGGATAACCACAGATACGCAGTATTTT
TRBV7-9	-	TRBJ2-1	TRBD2	CASSRLAIHNEQFF	TGTGCCAGCAGCCGACTAGCGATCCACAATGAGCAGTTCTTC
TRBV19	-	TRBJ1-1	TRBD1	CASSKTGQGVPEAFF	TGTGCCAGTAGTAAGACAGGACAGGGCGTCCCTGAAGCTTTCTTT
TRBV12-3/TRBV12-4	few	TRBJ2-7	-	CASSLASDRLSYEQYF	TGTGCCAGCAGTTTAGCCTCTGACAGGCTCTCCTACGAGCAGTACTTC
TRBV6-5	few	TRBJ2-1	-	CASSLGRLREQFF	TGTGCCAGCAGTTTAGGACGACTACGAGAGCAGTTCTTC